The sequence of this T cell receptor (beta chain) was determined in a study of blood T cell repertoires in COVID-19 (dated by TCRdb to the early 2020s). Context from the whole study: Samples from collaborators originated in the United States, Italy and Spain and spanned both the acute and convalescent phases of COVID-19. Sample metadata almost always included a de-identified subject ID, COVID-19 status, age in years and sex. The repertoires were released in a freely available public database meant as a resource for research on the immune response to SARS-CoV-2. Samples came from the ongoing ImmuneRACE study (first 160 participants) plus 1,254 subjects from 6 global collaborators. The material from the prospective study consisted of cDNA or gDNA derived from T cells, B-cell-depleted T cells, or PBMCs. The dataset comprised deeply sampled blood TCRbeta repertoires from subjects exposed to, actively infected with, or recovered from COVID-19. Where HLA class I and class II types were available, the types were taken from metadata supplied by the sample provider, not from assay-based typing.

In regard to this clone: The antigen it recognizes is unknown. No per-base quality is available; no much larger clone lies one base away.

In the prospective study, participants were about 18 to 100 years old, resided in about two dozen geographic areas of the United States, and were enrolled through a virtual design. In the prospective study, participants were assigned to cohorts based on the clinical history participants reported in a screening survey and a study questionnaire. Exposed participants had been in contact, within 2 weeks of entering the study, with a person who had a PCR-confirmed or clinician-diagnosed case of COVID-19. Mobile phlebotomists in the prospective study collected whole blood, serum and a nasopharyngeal or oropharyngeal swab from every participant. Over an approximately 2-month period, participants in the prospective study had the option of providing additional blood draws and questionnaires. Blood samples from the prospective study were shipped frozen or at room temperature prior to DNA extraction. TCRbeta CDR3 regions were amplified from genomic DNA using the immunoSEQ Assay, a bias-controlled multiplex PCR. In the original analysis: Nucleated cell counts per sample were estimated from amplification of reference gene primers within the assay. To quantify the absolute abundance of each unique TCRbeta CDR3 rearrangement, sequence reads were collapsed and filtered. For each sample, productive Simpson clonality was calculated as the square root of Simpson's diversity index over productive rearrangements. As stored in TCRdb, this immuneACCESS dataset retains in-frame rearrangements with V and J assigned. A fraction of the clones does not appear; measured against another copy, unresolved V genes explain less than half of the discrepancy, and the remainder lacks a known reason. V, J and clone size are those of that table, while D and trimming were read from the DNA. The sample records fewer than 250,000 clones, roughly 80% of which are singletons. Of the sample, roughly 4.8% falls within the top ten clones.

For CDR1 and CDR2, the germline V gene lists KGHSH and LQKENI. V trim: 3 bases; J trim: 0 bases; unmatched bases: 7. From its cysteine to its phenylalanine, the CDR3 spans 18 amino acids. Only the CDR3 DNA is retained, 54 bases long and in frame from the first base. General study outcomes and caveats: The quantity of clinical and demographic metadata differed by source and by participant and was supplied without curation.

This chain is built from TRBV18 and TRBJ2-2; 10 bases in between match TRBD2. What was sequenced was PBMCs or T cells enriched from blood (not recorded which). The receptor was derived from a woman in her fifties or sixties who had been exposed to COVID-19. CDR3 sequence: CASSPGSSGGSNTGELFF. The DNA reads as follows: TGTGCCAGCTCACCGGGATCTAGCGGGGGCTCGAACACCGGGGAGCTGTTTTTT.